This passage covers 15 T cell receptor beta chains from one sample sequenced in a study of a mutant IDH1 vaccine in newly diagnosed glioma. TCRdb keeps only in-frame clones here, not all; method: immunoSEQ multiplex PCR. The table has around 30,000 clones, more than 70% seen once. Regarding time point: baseline, week 1 (first vaccination visit). As to treatment: pre-vaccination baseline after standard-of-care therapy. The sequenced sample was peripheral blood mononuclear cells (PBMCs), obtained from a glioma patient treated with radiotherapy, temozolomide or both. The source is a man aged 50 to 59 with glioma. Some clones in this sample may be carry-over from other donors' samples.

The chain joins TRBV6-7 to TRBJ2-1; D could derive from TRBD1 or TRBD2 (5 bases each). TRBV6-7 is sorted into the ORF group, with uncertain function. CDR3 length: 18 amino acids. V was cut by 6 bases and J by 0 bases, with 21 bases left in between. CDR3 loop: CASSPPPGRKSSYNEQFF. In DNA form, the CDR3 reads TGTGCCAGCAGCCCCCCGCCGGGACGTAAGAGCTCCTACAATGAGCAGTTCTTC.

The rearrangement uses TRBV25-1 and TRBJ1-4, with D hard to call. The germline V gene has CDR1 MGHDK and CDR2 SYGVNS. Trimming cost V 6 bases and J 6 bases, with 17 bases left between them. The CDR3 sequence is 15 residues long. CDR3 DNA: TGTGCCAGCAGCGCCTCATGGGGTTCTGATGAAAAACTGTTTTTT. Translating gives CASSASWGSDEKLFF.

V and J are TRBV7-9 and TRBJ2-5; D is uncertain. Germline V gives CDR1 SEHNR, CDR2 FQNEAQ (reference sequence). Trimming removed 2 bases from V and 2 bases from J, with 6 bases in between. CDR3 length equals 13 residues. CDR3 region: CASSLSLQETQYF. The CDR3 region has the DNA TGTGCCAGCAGCTTATCGTTACAAGAGACCCAGTACTTC.

The V call is TRBV5-6, the J call TRBJ1-2, with D uncertain. The V end was cut by 5 bases, the J end by 0 bases, with 5 bases between. The CDR3 extends over 12 amino acids. CDR1 and CDR2 (germline): SGHDT, YYEEEE. CDR3 residues: CASSAANYGYTF. CDR3 sequence (DNA): TGTGCCAGCAGTGCAGCTAACTATGGCTACACCTTC.

The table lists this clone with a count of one. The chain combines TRBV7-2 with TRBJ2-7, with D perhaps TRBD1 (6 bases). The CDR3 covers 14 residues. Trimming left V 4 bases short and J 3 bases short, with 13 bases between. The germline CDR1 and CDR2 sequences are SGHTA and FQGNSA. Here the CDR3 DNA reads TGTGCCAGCAGCTCTTTCAGGGGCTACTACGAGCAGTACTTC. Translation gives CASSSFRGYYEQYF.

The rearrangement uses TRBV14 and TRBJ2-5, with 9 bases lining up with TRBD1. V shed 3 bases and J 1 base; nucleotides not matched to a gene: 12. Germline values: CDR1 SGHDN, CDR2 FVKESK. This CDR3 comprises 18 residues. The CDR3 spells CASSQKLRDRAIQETQYF. The CDR3 nucleotides read TGTGCCAGCAGCCAGAAACTCCGGGACAGGGCTATCCAAGAGACCCAGTACTTC.

The chain has TRBV28 and TRBJ2-1, with no clear D. CDR1 is MDHEN and CDR2 is SYDVKM in the germline V gene. There are 14 residues in the CDR3. The V gene lost 6 bases and the J gene lost 5 bases, with 14 bases spanning the gap. The CDR3 DNA reads TGTGCCAGCAGCCTCCCCCCTTCAAACAATGAGCAGTTCTTC. Translating it yields CASSLPPSNNEQFF.

This chain uses TRBV14 with TRBJ1-2, with 9 bases that match TRBD1. Germline values: CDR1 SGHDN, CDR2 FVKESK. This CDR3 is 20 amino acids long. The ends lost 1 base at V and 3 bases at J; junction bases unmatched: 18. DNA for the CDR3: TGTGCCAGCAGCCAAGCGTTCTTCCCCGGGACAGGGTGGTCCGACTATGGCTACACCTTC. Residues: CASSQAFFPGTGWSDYGYTF.

V gene TRBV6-7 combines with J gene TRBJ1-3, with D unresolved. TRBV6-7 is assigned to the ORF class and has an uncertain function. Between the trimmed V and J ends, which lost 0 bases and 0 bases, there was a span of 15 bases. CDR3 length: 18 residues. CDR3 sequence: CASSYSKGGRVSGNTIYF. CDR3 nucleotide sequence: TGTGCCAGCAGTTACTCGAAAGGCGGCCGCGTCTCTGGAAACACCATATATTTT.

V is TRBV7-2 and J is TRBJ2-5; TRBD2 agrees at 8 bases. Losses at the gene ends were 1 base for V and 2 bases for J; bases not matched to a gene: 9. CDR1 and CDR2 from the germline V gene are SGHTA and FQGNSA. The length of the CDR3 is 17 residues. CDR3 sequence reads: CASSLDPRLAWQETQYF. The CDR3 DNA reads as TGTGCCAGCAGCTTAGATCCGAGACTAGCGTGGCAAGAGACCCAGTACTTC.

The CDR3 nucleotides are TGTGCCAGCAGTGAACGTGCATCAGGTGCAGATACGCAGTATTTT. This codes for CASSERASGADTQYF. The J gene is TRBJ2-3, the V gene TRBV6-1; D remains unclear. This CDR3 contains 15 residues. Germline V gene data show CDR1 as MNHNS and CDR2 as SASEGT. Trimming cost V 2 bases and J 4 bases, with 13 bases left between them.

The chain joins TRBV20-1 to TRBJ2-4; D is unresolved. The V gene's germline CDR1 is DFQATT and CDR2 SNEGSKA (reference sequence). Trimming cost V 5 bases and J 5 bases, with 4 bases left between them. The CDR3 runs 10 residues. The CDR3 loop is CSAAQNIQYF. For the CDR3, the DNA is TGCAGTGCTGCTCAAAACATTCAGTACTTC.

The V call is TRBV6-1, the J call TRBJ2-7, with unresolved D. Per germline, CDR1 MNHNS and CDR2 SASEGT. CDR3 length: 14 amino acids. The germline V and J ends were trimmed by 3 bases and 1 base, with 10 bases remaining between them. CDR3 protein: CASSEWSRSYEQYF. The CDR3 DNA reads TGTGCCAGCAGTGAGTGGTCCCGGTCCTACGAGCAGTACTTC.

The V gene is TRBV7-7, the J gene TRBJ2-5, with 8 bases matching TRBD1. In germline, CDR1 is SSHAT, CDR2 FNYEAQ (reference sequence). The CDR3 runs to 15 residues. The ends lost 4 bases at V and 5 bases at J; junction bases unmatched: 9. The CDR3 coding sequence is TGTGCCAGCAGCTCGAGGACAGGGCGGGTGGAGACCCAGTACTTC. Encoded protein: CASSSRTGRVETQYF.

V gene TRBV6-1 combines with J gene TRBJ1-2; D is unclear. V shed 9 bases and J shed 4 bases, with 15 bases lying between them. The CDR3 has 13 amino acids. The germline gives CDR1 MNHNS, CDR2 SASEGT. Here the CDR3 reads CASTIDSGYGYTF. CDR3 bases: TGTGCCAGTACCATCGACTCCGGCTATGGCTACACCTTC.